The rows below give T cell receptor beta chains drawn from one sample of a study of beta chain features in type 1 diabetes. The repertoire was sequenced with immunoSEQ multiplex PCR; TCRdb's copy has only in-frame clones and lacks some. The sample gives about 160,000 clones, 8% to 9.5% of which show up once; approximately 0.56% is in the top ten. The sequencing sample was made of central memory CD4+ T cells from blood. The origin of the receptors is a young woman with type 1 diabetes. CDR3s include the opening cysteine and the closing phenylalanine or tryptophan. The order of the fields is D gene, CDR3 length, clone size, V gene, J gene, CDR3 DNA, CDR3 protein. The D gene is left open where the match is weak. Not every row has a clone size; where given, it reads once, few, many or a size class.

>.|12|.|TRBV27|TRBJ2-7
TGTGCCAGCAGTTCCCGGGGCTACGAGCAGTACTTC
CASSSRGYEQYF
>TRBD2|16|.|TRBV15|TRBJ2-1
TGTGCCACCAGCAGAGCTAGCGGGGGGCCGGGCAATGAGCAGTTCTTC
CATSRASGGPGNEQFF
>TRBD1|17|.|TRBV29-1|TRBJ2-5
TGCAGCGGGGATGGGGATAGGGACAGGGGGTCGAGGGAGACCCAGTACTTC
CSGDGDRDRGSRETQYF
>.|12|.|TRBV29-1|TRBJ2-7
TGCAGCGGATGGGACACCGCCTACGAGCAGTACTTC
CSGWDTAYEQYF
>.|13|.|TRBV6-5|TRBJ2-1
TGTGCCAGCAGTGAAGCGATTGAAAATGAGCAGTTCTTC
CASSEAIENEQFF
>.|13|.|TRBV28|TRBJ2-7
TGTGCCAGCCGGGAAGGCAGTTTCTACGAGCAGTACTTC
CASREGSFYEQYF
>.|12|few|TRBV6-1|TRBJ2-5
TGTGCCAGCAACTCGGGAGTCCCACCCCAGTACTTC
CASNSGVPPQYF
>TRBD2|14|few|TRBV7-9|TRBJ2-1
TGTGCCAGCAGCTTGTCGGGAGGTAGGAATGAGCAGTTCTTC
CASSLSGGRNEQFF
>.|15|few|TRBV19|TRBJ2-7
TGTGCCAGTAGTCCCGAGGGATTTAGGACTTACGAGCAGTACTTC
CASSPEGFRTYEQYF
>.|13|few|TRBV11-3|TRBJ2-4
TGTGCCAGCAGCTTACCTAGGGGGAACATTCAGTACTTC
CASSLPRGNIQYF
>.|14|few|TRBV2|TRBJ2-3
TGTGCCAGCAATTCCCAGCGGACCGCAGATACGCAGTATTTT
CASNSQRTADTQYF
>.|13|few|TRBV19|TRBJ1-1
TGTGCCAGTAGTACCACAGGGAACACTGAAGCTTTCTTT
CASSTTGNTEAFF
>.|15|.|TRBV29-1|TRBJ2-1
TGCAGCGTTGATCCCCGAGCGGACTCCTACAATGAGCAGTTCTTC
CSVDPRADSYNEQFF
>.|14|.|TRBV9|TRBJ1-2
TGTGCCAGCAGCGTAGGGCAGGTCGCCTATGGCTACACCTTC
CASSVGQVAYGYTF
>TRBD2|15|.|TRBV7-9|TRBJ2-1
TGTGCCAGCAGGGTTGGGACTAGCGGGTCTTTTGAGCAGTTCTTC
CASRVGTSGSFEQFF
>.|14|few|TRBV6-1|TRBJ2-3
TGTGCCAGCAGTGAAGCGTCGGGCACAGATACGCAGTATTTT
CASSEASGTDTQYF
>.|13|few|TRBV5-1|TRBJ2-7
TGCGCCAGCAGCAGGGAGCAGAAGGGCGAGCAGTACTTC
CASSREQKGEQYF
>.|17|.|TRBV7-2|TRBJ2-6
TGTGCCAGCAGCTTAGGGGCCCTGCTCTCTGGGGCCAACGTCCTGACTTTC
CASSLGALLSGANVLTF
>TRBD1|16|few|TRBV18|TRBJ1-3
TGTGCCAGCTCACCTCCCGGGACAGGGGACGGAAACACCATATATTTT
CASSPPGTGDGNTIYF
>.|13|.|TRBV19|TRBJ2-3
TGTGCCAGTACGCTACAGGGCACAGATACGCAGTATTTT
CASTLQGTDTQYF
>TRBD1|16|few|TRBV4-3|TRBJ2-2
TGCGCCAGCAGCCGAGGACAGGATGTAGGCACCGGGGAGCTGTTTTTT
CASSRGQDVGTGELFF
>TRBD2|16|.|TRBV29-1|TRBJ2-5
TGCAGCGACACCTCCTACTGGGGGGGTTTACAAGAGACCCAGTACTTC
CSDTSYWGGLQETQYF
>.|13|few|TRBV14|TRBJ1-2
TGTGCCAGCAGAGGAGGGGCCTCCTATGGCTACACCTTC
CASRGGASYGYTF
>TRBD2|15|.|TRBV11-2|TRBJ2-3
TGTGCCAGCAGCTTGGGGACTAGCGATACAGATACGCAGTATTTT
CASSLGTSDTDTQYF